The 5 T cell receptor beta chains in this list originate from one sample, sequenced in a study of blood T cell repertoires in COVID-19. The table came from immunoSEQ multiplex PCR; TCRdb's copy has only in-frame clones and leaves some out. Here the sample spans 60,000 to 70,000 clones, approximately 88% being singletons. Material: peripheral blood. The source of these receptors is a man aged 45-60 years with active COVID-19.

The gene calls are TRBV6-2 or TRBV6-3 and TRBJ2-1, with 8 bases lining up with TRBD2. Germline lookup yields CDR1 MNHEY and CDR2 SVGEGT. J gave up 3 bases and V 2 bases, and 3 bases lay outside the gene matches. The CDR3 is 15 residues long. The CDR3 sequence: CASSYEAGGYNEQFF. In nucleotides, the CDR3 is TGTGCCAGCAGTTACGAGGCGGGGGGCTACAATGAGCAGTTCTTC.

The V and J genes are TRBV19 and TRBJ1-3, with 7 bases that match TRBD1. The CDR3 covers 15 residues. Trimming at V came to 6 bases and at J to 0 bases, leaving 5 bases not matched to a gene. Germline V gene sequence: CDR1 LNHDA, CDR2 SQIVND (reference sequence). DNA of the CDR3: TGTGCCAGTAGCGACAGGGCAAGCTCTGGAAACACCATATATTTT. It yields the protein CASSDRASSGNTIYF.

V gene TRBV6-2 or TRBV6-3 combines with J gene TRBJ1-2; possibly TRBD1 for D (5 bases). Germline V gives CDR1 MNHEY, CDR2 SVGEGT. V lost 0 bases to trimming and J lost 4 bases, with 18 bases between them. The CDR3 has 17 amino acids. The CDR3 coding sequence is TGTGCCAGCAGTTACTCTGCCGACAGTGGGGATCTCTATGGCTACACCTTC. Translation gives CASSYSADSGDLYGYTF.

The chain recombines TRBV5-1 with TRBJ2-7; TRBD1 matches 8 bases. V lost 3 bases and J lost 3; bases outside the gene matches: 2. The CDR3 runs to 13 residues. Germline assignment: CDR1 SGHRS and CDR2 YFSETQ. The DNA for the CDR3 is TGCGCCAGCAGCTCGGGACAGGTCTACGAGCAGTACTTC. Amino acids: CASSSGQVYEQYF.

Written as DNA, the CDR3 is TGTGCCATCAGTGAGTCCCAGGGAGGCTATGAGCAGTTCTTC. Translating it yields CAISESQGGYEQFF. The V gene is TRBV10-3, the J gene TRBJ2-1; a possible D gene is TRBD2 (6 bases). This CDR3 has 14 residues. The germline CDR1 and CDR2 sequences are ENHRY and SYGVKD. Trimming took off 0 bases at V and 8 bases at J, with 11 bases between the two ends.